The rows below give T cell receptor beta chains drawn from one sample of a study of CD8 T cells in Susac syndrome. TCRdb redid the calling of the immunoSEQ multiplex PCR reads with MiXCR, one entry per CDR3 protein. The sample contains about 140,000 distinct CDR3 sequences, about 95% of which appear only once. The material sequenced was CD4+ T cells from PBMCs. Receptors were obtained from a human donor with multiple sclerosis. CDR3s include the opening cysteine and the closing phenylalanine or tryptophan. D genes are given only for firm matches. Clone size is given for some rows only: seen once, a few or many times, or a class if the clone is expanded.

CASSLRSASIFYEQYF	TGTGCCAGCAGCTTAAGGTCGGCTAGTATTTTCTACGAGCAGTACTTC	NA	TRBV7-8	TRBJ2-7	NA
CASSLTTARNTEAFF	TGTGCCAGCAGCTTGACGACAGCCAGGAACACTGAAGCTTTCTTT	NA	TRBV5-6	TRBJ1-1	NA
CASSLGHSISYEQYF	TGTGCCAGCAGCCTGGGACACTCCATCTCCTACGAGCAGTACTTC	NA	TRBV21-1	TRBJ2-7	NA
CASSLTTGEQYF	TGTGCCAGCAGCTTAACGACCGGCGAGCAGTACTTC	NA	TRBV7-3	TRBJ2-7	NA
CASSRPGQNTEAFF	TGTGCCAGCAGCCGTCCGGGACAGAACACTGAAGCTTTCTTT	NA	TRBV14	TRBJ1-1	NA
CSARDMGALGRSPLHF	TGCAGTGCTAGAGATATGGGGGCGTTGGGGAGATCACCCCTCCACTTT	NA	TRBV20-1	TRBJ1-6	NA
CSVGDTGAYNEQFF	TGCAGCGTTGGGGACACGGGGGCGTACAATGAGCAGTTCTTC	NA	TRBV29-1	TRBJ2-1	NA
CASSPSLETQYF	TGTGCCAGCTCACCATCCTTAGAGACCCAGTACTTC	NA	TRBV18	TRBJ2-5	NA
CASTSWGGGGTGTALYGYTF	TGTGCCAGCACTAGTTGGGGAGGAGGCGGGACAGGGACTGCTTTGTATGGCTACACCTTC	TRBD1	TRBV27	TRBJ1-2	once
CSARDENVAKNIQYF	TGCAGTGCCCGCGATGAGAATGTAGCCAAAAACATTCAGTACTTC	NA	TRBV20-1	TRBJ2-4	NA
CASSVGTVHGYTF	TGTGCCAGCAGCGTAGGAACAGTTCATGGCTACACCTTC	NA	TRBV9	TRBJ1-2	NA
CASSPPGAGLAGGELFF	TGTGCCAGCAGCCCGCCCGGGGCGGGGCTAGCGGGGGGGGAGCTGTTTTTT	TRBD2	TRBV9	TRBJ2-2	NA
CASSQGRSKAGGYTF	TGTGCCAGCAGCCAAGGCAGGTCGAAAGCTGGTGGCTACACCTTC	NA	TRBV3-1	TRBJ1-2	NA
CASSQEGGRNNEQFF	TGTGCCAGTAGCCAGGAGGGGGGGCGAAACAATGAGCAGTTCTTC	NA	TRBV19	TRBJ2-1	NA
CAWSGLYGYTF	TGTGCCTGGAGTGGCCTCTATGGCTACACCTTC	NA	TRBV30	TRBJ1-2	NA
CSASGRLAGTYEQYF	TGCAGTGCTAGCGGCCGACTAGCGGGGACATACGAGCAGTACTTC	TRBD2	TRBV20-1	TRBJ2-7	NA
CASSFGRNSYEQYF	TGTGCCAGCAGCTTCGGACGGAACTCCTACGAGCAGTACTTC	NA	TRBV7-9	TRBJ2-7	NA
CSASGGATDTQYF	TGCAGTGCTAGCGGGGGGGCGACAGATACGCAGTATTTT	TRBD2	TRBV20-1	TRBJ2-3	NA
CASSPTGSLAKNIQYF	TGTGCCAGCAGTCCCACCGGGAGTTTAGCCAAAAACATTCAGTACTTC	NA	TRBV12-3/TRBV12-4	TRBJ2-4	once
CAISESMYEQYF	TGTGCCATCAGTGAGTCGATGTACGAGCAGTACTTC	NA	TRBV10-3	TRBJ2-7	NA
CAWGTGGAEDTQYF	TGTGCCTGGGGTACAGGGGGCGCGGAAGATACGCAGTATTTT	TRBD1	TRBV30	TRBJ2-3	NA
CASRRQQGFMWDEQFF	TGTGCCAGCAGGCGTCAACAGGGTTTCATGTGGGATGAGCAGTTCTTC	NA	TRBV5-6	TRBJ2-1	NA
CATSDPWTGYEQYF	TGTGCCACCAGTGATCCCTGGACAGGCTACGAGCAGTACTTC	TRBD1	TRBV24-1	TRBJ2-7	NA
CASSPGTTTGYTF	TGCGCCAGCAGCCCCGGGACCACAACCGGCTACACCTTC	NA	TRBV5-1	TRBJ1-2	NA
CSVEGQGDRGVYEQYF	TGCAGCGTTGAAGGCCAGGGGGACAGGGGTGTGTACGAGCAGTACTTC	TRBD1	TRBV29-1	TRBJ2-7	NA
CATSRDLAGNTEAFF	TGTGCCACCAGCAGAGATTTGGCGGGGAACACTGAAGCTTTCTTT	NA	TRBV15	TRBJ1-1	once
CSVGKRVGSGGEQFF	TGCAGTGTCGGGAAGCGGGTCGGATCAGGGGGTGAGCAGTTCTTC	NA	TRBV20-1	TRBJ2-1	NA
CASSELGSNQPQHF	TGTGCCAGCAGCGAATTAGGCAGCAATCAGCCCCAGCATTTT	NA	TRBV3-1	TRBJ1-5	NA
CASSPTRGSNQPQHF	TGTGCCAGCAGCCCAACCCGAGGGAGCAATCAGCCCCAGCATTTT	NA	TRBV3-1	TRBJ1-5	NA
CSVDAGGKFDTQYF	TGCAGCGTTGATGCGGGAGGGAAATTCGATACGCAGTATTTT	TRBD2	TRBV29-1	TRBJ2-3	NA
CSAWESSFF	TGCAGTGCCTGGGAGTCTTCTTTCTTT	NA	TRBV20-1	TRBJ1-1	NA
CAWSKEGLAGSYEQYF	TGTGCCTGGAGTAAGGAGGGACTAGCGGGGTCCTACGAGCAGTACTTC	TRBD2	TRBV30	TRBJ2-7	NA
CASSQYSPSEQYF	TGTGCCAGCAGCCAGTACTCACCCAGCGAGCAGTACTTC	NA	TRBV3-1	TRBJ2-7	NA
CASTTRGQQETQYF	TGTGCCAGCACCACACGCGGACAGCAAGAGACCCAGTACTTC	NA	TRBV12-3/TRBV12-4	TRBJ2-5	NA
CASSKGETQYF	TGTGCCAGCAGCAAAGGAGAGACCCAGTACTTC	NA	TRBV21-1	TRBJ2-5	few
CASSFQGAFSQPQHF	TGTGCCAGCAGTTTTCAGGGGGCTTTTAGTCAGCCCCAGCATTTT	TRBD1	TRBV28	TRBJ1-5	NA
CAIRPDSGGSYNEQFF	TGTGCCATCAGGCCGGATAGCGGGGGAAGCTACAATGAGCAGTTCTTC	TRBD2	TRBV10-3	TRBJ2-1	NA
CASSQDFITNTEAFF	TGTGCCAGCAGCCAAGATTTCATCACTAACACTGAAGCTTTCTTT	NA	TRBV14	TRBJ1-1	NA
CASSSRAGTGYTDTQYF	TGTGCCAGCAGCTCACGTGCCGGGACAGGCTACACAGATACGCAGTATTTT	TRBD1	TRBV7-9	TRBJ2-3	NA
CASSLGPTSGGDTQYF	TGTGCCAGCAGCTTGGGCCCGACTAGCGGGGGAGATACGCAGTATTTT	TRBD2	TRBV5-4	TRBJ2-3	NA
CASSVRDTPRIYEQYF	TGTGCCAGCAGTGTAAGGGACACCCCTAGAATCTACGAGCAGTACTTC	NA	TRBV2	TRBJ2-7	NA
CASSGQDYNSPLHF	TGTGCCAGCAGCGGGCAGGACTATAATTCACCCCTCCACTTT	NA	TRBV9	TRBJ1-6	NA
CASGALGTDTQYF	TGTGCCAGCGGGGCTCTTGGCACAGATACGCAGTATTTT	NA	TRBV12-3/TRBV12-4	TRBJ2-3	NA
CASRPGQGGHEQYF	TGTGCCAGCAGGCCGGGACAGGGAGGGCACGAGCAGTACTTC	TRBD1	TRBV27	TRBJ2-7	NA